Described below is a single TCR beta chain sequence and its context. The V end lost 3 bases, the J end lost 9 bases, and 6 bases lay between the germline ends. CDR1 is LNHDA, CDR2 SQIVND, per germline (reference sequence). CDR3 length: 11 residues. This record belongs to a study of control samples from healthy donors and cancer patients. Clones were sequenced by immunoSEQ multiplex PCR, and TCRdb holds only the in-frame ones, with some missing. The table lists about 26,000 clones, around 83% of them singletons. J is TRBJ2-1 and V is TRBV19; D not certain. The sequence was obtained from a man in his sixties with colorectal cancer. The specimen was PBMCs. The CDR3 loop reads CASSINSEQFF. The CDR3 DNA sequence: TGTGCCAGTAGTATTAATAGTGAGCAGTTCTTC.